Presented here are 16 T cell receptor beta chains from one specimen sequenced in a study of blood T cells in healthy people across ages. Primers used in a second PCR of about 6 to 11 cycles were a sample-barcoded 5' primer and a J-beta primer mix. In TCRdb, the 5' RACE reads were re-called with MiXCR into one record per CDR3 protein. The data show roughly 900,000 distinct CDR3 sequences, around 48% seen once. The sequenced sample was blood. These receptors all stem from a man under 40 in good health.

This clonotype has a handful of counts. The chain combines TRBV12-3 or TRBV12-4 with TRBJ2-3, with a possible D match to TRBD1 (5 bases). The CDR3 sequence is 14 residues long. The V gene lost 7 bases and the J gene lost 0 bases, with 11 bases spanning the gap. The CDR3 DNA is TGTGCCAGCACTCTCGGACACAGCACAGATACGCAGTATTTT. Translated, it gives CASTLGHSTDTQYF.

This clonotype was counted between two and nine times. This rearrangement joins TRBV12-3 or TRBV12-4 to TRBJ1-5; maybe TRBD1 (6 bases). The CDR3 is 14 amino acids. The germline V and J ends were trimmed by 6 bases and 0 bases, with 9 bases remaining between them. The DNA of the CDR3 is TGTGCCAGCAGACCGGACAGTAGCAATCAGCCCCAGCATTTT. It specifies CASRPDSSNQPQHF.

This sequence joins TRBV4-3 and TRBJ1-1; TRBD1 might be the D (6 bases). V lost 4 bases, J lost 1 base, and 16 bases lay in between. The CDR3 has 16 amino acids. In germline, CDR1 is LGHNA, CDR2 YSLEER. CDR3 DNA sequence: TGCGCCAGCAGCCGATTATCGACAGGAGGGAACACTGAAGCTTTCTTT. Protein: CASSRLSTGGNTEAFF.

The chain uses TRBV4-3 and TRBJ2-3; the D is unclear. This CDR3 is 16 amino acids long. Germline V gives CDR1 LGHNA, CDR2 YSLEER. V dropped 0 bases and J dropped 4 bases, with 14 bases sitting between them. This CDR3 is CASSQDPAFLADTQYF. The CDR3 region has the DNA TGCGCCAGCAGCCAAGACCCCGCCTTTCTGGCAGATACGCAGTATTTT.

The chain carries TRBV29-1 and TRBJ1-5; 8 bases line up with TRBD1. The V gene's germline CDR1 is SQVTM and CDR2 ANQGSEA. The CDR3 is 16 amino acids. V shed 0 bases, J shed 2 bases, and the junction held 6 bases outside the gene matches. CDR3 bases: TGCAGCGTTGAAGAGAAAGGGACAGGCGGCAATCAGCCCCAGCATTTT. Translating gives CSVEEKGTGGNQPQHF.

V and J are TRBV3-1 and TRBJ2-4, with TRBD2 matching over 16 bases. CDR1 LGHDT and CDR2 YNNKEL come from the germline V gene (reference sequence). V lost 4 bases and J lost 1; bases outside the gene matches: 7. The CDR3 totals 19 residues. CDR3 amino acids: CASSRQPGLAGGAKNIQYF. DNA for the CDR3: TGTGCCAGCAGCCGGCAACCGGGACTAGCGGGGGGGGCCAAAAACATTCAGTACTTC. Together with reference TRBV3-1 and TRBJ2-4, the CDR3 gives the full variable domain: DTAVSQTPKYLVTQMGNDKSIKCEQNLGHDTMYWYKQDSKKFLKIMFSYNNKELIINETVPNRFSPKSPDKAHLNLHINSLELGDSAVYFCASSRQPGLAGGAKNIQYFGAGTRLSVL.

This clonotype was picked up one time. The chain joins TRBV27 to TRBJ1-4; D possibly corresponds to TRBD1 (6 bases). Germline values: CDR1 MNHEY, CDR2 SMNVEV (reference sequence). The CDR3 contains 14 residues. Trimming left V 3 bases short and J 5 bases short, with 10 bases between. The CDR3 nucleotides are TGTGCCAGCAGTTTCCAAGGACAGAATGAAAAACTGTTTTTT. It yields the protein CASSFQGQNEKLFF.

For this clonotype: It may be a read error: a sequence one base away is much more abundant. V usage is TRBV4-2 and J usage is TRBJ2-5, with D possibly being TRBD2 (6 bases). TRBJ2-7 matches the DNA end more closely, so the J call is doubtful. The CDR3 runs 17 residues. Germline lookup yields CDR1 LGHNA and CDR2 YNFKEQ. The CDR3 sequence is CASSQDLSDYVSDEQYF. The CDR3 coding sequence is TGTGCCAGCAGCCAAGATCTATCGGACTACGTATCCGACGAGCAGTACTTC.

The rearrangement links TRBV20-1 to TRBJ1-1; no clear D. The CDR3 runs to 14 residues. V lost 5 bases, J lost 1 base, and 14 bases lay in between. CDR1 DFQATT and CDR2 SNEGSKA come from the germline V gene (reference sequence). The chain's CDR3 is CSAPDPKANTEAFF. The CDR3 DNA reads as TGCAGTGCTCCCGACCCAAAGGCGAACACTGAAGCTTTCTTT.

CDR3 nucleotide sequence: TGTGCCAGCAGCCAAGTCACCGGGGAGCTGTTTTTT. Translating it yields CASSQVTGELFF. The gene calls are TRBV4-2 and TRBJ2-2; no definite D call. The V end lost 1 base, the J end lost 4 bases, and 1 base lay between the germline ends. In germline, CDR1 is LGHNA, CDR2 YNFKEQ. The CDR3 is 12 amino acids.

This chain joins TRBV7-8 and TRBJ2-7; weak D call: TRBD1 (5 bases). The CDR3 totals 21 residues. Germline loops: CDR1 SGHVS, CDR2 FQNEAQ. Trimming removed 2 bases from V and 0 bases from J, with 29 bases in between. CDR3 DNA sequence: TGTGCCAGCAGCTTACCCCCCTCATGGGGCCAAACTTTTTCGAGCTCCTACGAGCAGTACTTC. As protein: CASSLPPSWGQTFSSSYEQYF.

The chain has TRBV12-3 or TRBV12-4 and TRBJ1-2; TRBD1 aligns across 8 bases. After removal of 5 bases from V and 4 bases from J, the junction contained 9 bases not matched to a gene. This CDR3 region has 15 residues. As DNA, the CDR3 is TGTGCCAGCAGTCTTGACAGGGGAGGGTTCTATGGCTACACCTTC. Translating gives CASSLDRGGFYGYTF.

DNA of the CDR3: TGCGCCAGCAGCCAAGACGCAGCTTGGAACGAGCAGTACTTC. Amino acid sequence: CASSQDAAWNEQYF. This chain links TRBV4-3 with TRBJ2-7; unclear D gene. V lost 0 bases to trimming and J lost 5 bases, with 11 bases between them. The germline V gene encodes CDR1 LGHNA and CDR2 YSLEER. This CDR3 is 14 amino acids long.

The chain uses TRBV20-1 and TRBJ2-2, with D possibly TRBD2 on 5 matching bases. With 0 bases removed from V and 2 bases from J, the gap between germline ends came to 7 bases. CDR1 and CDR2 from the germline V gene are DFQATT and SNEGSKA (reference sequence). CDR3 length equals 14 residues. CDR3 loop: CSARDTGNTGELFF. CDR3 nucleotide sequence: TGCAGTGCTAGAGATACGGGAAACACCGGGGAGCTGTTTTTT.

This clonotype showed up just a few times. The rearrangement uses TRBV4-3 and TRBJ2-7; 13 bases match TRBD2. This CDR3 spans 21 amino acids. The V gene end was trimmed by 4 bases and the J gene end by 3 bases; junction bases not matched to a gene: 21. The germline V gene encodes CDR1 LGHNA and CDR2 YSLEER. CDR3 loop: CASSPKFWTSGSTIVDYEQYF. The DNA for the CDR3 is TGCGCCAGCAGCCCAAAATTTTGGACTAGCGGGAGCACGATCGTCGACTACGAGCAGTACTTC.

The CDR3 region is CSVQGAYGYTF. The CDR3, as DNA: TGCAGCGTCCAGGGGGCGTATGGCTACACCTTC. V gene TRBV29-1 combines with J gene TRBJ1-2, with 8 bases aligning to TRBD1. CDR1 and CDR2 (germline): SQVTM, ANQGSEA. The J segment lost 5 bases and the V segment lost 6 bases, leaving 2 bases of the junction unmatched. CDR3 size: 11 residues. The full variable domain, rest sourced from reference TRBV29-1 and TRBJ1-2, is SAVISQKPSRDICQRGTSLTIQCQVDSQVTMMFWYRQQPGQSLTLIATANQGSEATYESGFVIDKFPISRPNLTFSTLTVSNMSPEDSSIYLCSVQGAYGYTFGSGTRLTVV.